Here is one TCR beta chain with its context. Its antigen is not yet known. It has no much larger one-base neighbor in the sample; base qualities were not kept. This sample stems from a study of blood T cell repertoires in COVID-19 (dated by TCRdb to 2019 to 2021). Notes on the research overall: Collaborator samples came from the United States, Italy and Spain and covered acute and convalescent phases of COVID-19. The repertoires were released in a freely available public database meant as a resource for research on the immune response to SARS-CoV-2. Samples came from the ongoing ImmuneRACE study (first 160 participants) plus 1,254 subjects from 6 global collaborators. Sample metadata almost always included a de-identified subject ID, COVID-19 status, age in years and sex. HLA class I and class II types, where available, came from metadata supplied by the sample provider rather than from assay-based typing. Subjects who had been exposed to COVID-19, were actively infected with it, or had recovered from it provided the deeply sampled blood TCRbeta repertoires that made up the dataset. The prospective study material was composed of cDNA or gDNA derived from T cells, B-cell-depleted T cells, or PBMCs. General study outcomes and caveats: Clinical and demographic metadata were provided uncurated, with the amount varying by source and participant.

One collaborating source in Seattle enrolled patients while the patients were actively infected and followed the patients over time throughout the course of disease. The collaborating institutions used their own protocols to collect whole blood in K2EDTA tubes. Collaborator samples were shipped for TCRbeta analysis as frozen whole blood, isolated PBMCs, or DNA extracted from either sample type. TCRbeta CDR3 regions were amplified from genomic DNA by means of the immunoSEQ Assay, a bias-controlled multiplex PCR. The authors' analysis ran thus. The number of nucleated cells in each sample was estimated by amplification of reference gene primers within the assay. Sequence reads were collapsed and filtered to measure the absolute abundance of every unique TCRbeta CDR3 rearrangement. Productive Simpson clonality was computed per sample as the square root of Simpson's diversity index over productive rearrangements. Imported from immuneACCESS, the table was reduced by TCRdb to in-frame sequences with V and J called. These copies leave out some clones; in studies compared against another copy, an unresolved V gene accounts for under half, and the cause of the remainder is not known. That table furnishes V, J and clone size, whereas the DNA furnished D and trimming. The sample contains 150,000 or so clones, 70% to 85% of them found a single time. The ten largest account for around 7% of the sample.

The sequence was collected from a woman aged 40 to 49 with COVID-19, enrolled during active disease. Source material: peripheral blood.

The nucleotide sequence reads TGTGCCAGCAGCCCGCGGACAGCGGCCCAAGAGACCCAGTACTTC. Its protein reads: CASSPRTAAQETQYF. The V and J segments used are TRBV4-2 and TRBJ2-5; matching of 6 bases hints at TRBD1 as the D gene. The germline ends are 13 bases apart after V is trimmed by 4 bases and J by 1 base. The CDR3 has 15 amino acids, counting the end cysteine and phenylalanine. The CDR3 DNA has 45 bases and is translated from base 1. From a lookup of the germline V gene, CDR1 and CDR2 are LGHNA and YNFKEQ.